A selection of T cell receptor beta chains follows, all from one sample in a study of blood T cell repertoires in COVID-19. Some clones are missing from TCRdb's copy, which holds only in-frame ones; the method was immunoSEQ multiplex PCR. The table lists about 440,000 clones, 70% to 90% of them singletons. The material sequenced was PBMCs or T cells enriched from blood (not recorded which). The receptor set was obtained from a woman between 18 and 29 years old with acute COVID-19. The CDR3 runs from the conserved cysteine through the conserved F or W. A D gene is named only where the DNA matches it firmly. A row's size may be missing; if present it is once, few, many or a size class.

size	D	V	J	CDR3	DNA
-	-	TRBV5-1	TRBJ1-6	CASSLTESYNSPLHF	TGCGCCAGCAGCTTGACGGAGTCCTATAATTCACCCCTCCACTTT
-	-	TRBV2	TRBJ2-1	CATSGYNEQFF	TGTGCCACCTCGGGATACAATGAGCAGTTCTTC
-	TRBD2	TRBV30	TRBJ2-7	CAWSVGLASSYEQYF	TGTGCCTGGAGTGTTGGACTAGCGAGCTCCTACGAGCAGTACTTC
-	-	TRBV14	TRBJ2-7	CASSPRWRGRAIDSYEQYF	TGTGCCAGCAGCCCCCGATGGAGGGGCCGCGCAATCGATTCCTACGAGCAGTACTTC
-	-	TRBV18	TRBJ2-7	CASSPYPGSTYEQYF	TGTGCCAGCTCACCATACCCGGGGTCTACTTACGAGCAGTACTTC
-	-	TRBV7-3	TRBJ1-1	CASSPILGGDTEAFF	TGTGCCAGCAGTCCAATTCTGGGAGGGGACACTGAAGCTTTCTTT
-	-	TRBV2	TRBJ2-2	CASSQLTGTNTGELFF	TGTGCCAGCAGCCAACTAACCGGGACTAACACCGGGGAGCTGTTTTTT
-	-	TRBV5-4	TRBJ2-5	CASSLTPLGETQYF	TGTGCCAGCAGCCTAACCCCGTTGGGCGAGACCCAGTACTTC
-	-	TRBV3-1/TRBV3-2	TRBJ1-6	CASSPLATGNSPLHF	TGTGCCAGCAGCCCTCTCGCGACAGGTAATTCACCCCTCCACTTT
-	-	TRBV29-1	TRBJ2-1	CSVAGGSRGNEQFF	TGCAGCGTTGCTGGCGGTAGTCGGGGGAATGAGCAGTTCTTC
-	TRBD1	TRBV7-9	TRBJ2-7	CASSLDRSNEQYF	TGTGCCAGCAGCTTGGACAGGTCTAACGAGCAGTACTTC
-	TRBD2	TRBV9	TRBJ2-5	CASSVTGGRETQYF	TGTGCCAGCAGCGTAACGGGAGGTCGGGAGACCCAGTACTTC
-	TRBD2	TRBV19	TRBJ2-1	CASSRLAGGNEQFF	TGTGCCAGTAGTCGGTTAGCGGGGGGCAATGAGCAGTTCTTC
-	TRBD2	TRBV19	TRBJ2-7	CASRTASGGYYEQYF	TGTGCCAGTAGAACCGCTAGCGGGGGGTATTACGAGCAGTACTTC
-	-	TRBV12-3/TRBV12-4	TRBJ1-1	CASRRQESTEAFF	TGTGCCAGCAGACGACAGGAGAGCACTGAAGCTTTCTTT
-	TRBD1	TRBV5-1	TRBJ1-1	CASRPGQGGAFF	TGCGCCAGCAGACCGGGACAGGGAGGAGCTTTCTTT
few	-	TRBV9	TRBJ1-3	CASSVADRGNTIYF	TGTGCCAGCAGCGTAGCGGACAGAGGAAACACCATATATTTT
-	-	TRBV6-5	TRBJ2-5	CASSYGYPGVKTQYF	TGTGCCAGCAGTTACGGCTACCCGGGAGTAAAGACCCAGTACTTC
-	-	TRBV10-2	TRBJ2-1	CASTDLGPNEQFF	TGCGCCAGCACCGACCTGGGCCCGAATGAGCAGTTCTTC
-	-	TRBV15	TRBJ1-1	CATSRDRQRANTEAFF	TGTGCCACCAGCAGAGATCGTCAACGAGCGAACACTGAAGCTTTCTTT
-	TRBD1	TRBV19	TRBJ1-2	CASSQNGQGKTYGYTF	TGTGCCAGTAGCCAAAACGGACAGGGGAAAACCTATGGCTACACCTTC
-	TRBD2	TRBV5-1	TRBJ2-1	CASSLTAGGPYNEQFF	TGCGCCAGCAGCTTGACAGCGGGGGGGCCTTACAATGAGCAGTTCTTC
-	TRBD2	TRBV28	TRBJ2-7	CASIPSSAGATYEQYF	TGTGCCAGCATTCCCTCTTCCGCGGGAGCCACCTACGAGCAGTACTTC
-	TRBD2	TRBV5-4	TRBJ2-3	CASSRERGARADTQYF	TGTGCCAGCAGCCGGGAGCGGGGGGCTCGGGCAGATACGCAGTATTTT
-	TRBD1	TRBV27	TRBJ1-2	CASSFWTGMRSGYTF	TGTGCCAGCAGTTTCTGGACAGGGATGCGCAGTGGCTACACCTTC
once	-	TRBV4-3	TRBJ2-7	CASSQDKLDEQYF	TGCGCCAGCAGCCAAGATAAACTAGACGAGCAGTACTTC
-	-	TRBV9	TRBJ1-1	CASSAQQGNTEAFF	TGTGCCAGCAGCGCCCAACAGGGGAACACTGAAGCTTTCTTT
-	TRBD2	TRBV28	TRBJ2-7	CASSPGTSGLYEQYF	TGTGCCAGCAGTCCCGGGACTAGTGGCTTGTACGAGCAGTACTTC
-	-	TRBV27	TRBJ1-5	CASSFENHQPQHF	TGTGCCAGCAGTTTCGAGAACCATCAGCCCCAGCATTTT
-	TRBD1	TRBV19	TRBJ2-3	CASRSLSGGADTQYF	TGTGCCAGTAGGAGCCTCTCAGGGGGCGCGGATACGCAGTATTTT
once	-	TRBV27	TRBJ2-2	CASKWGQGITGELFF	TGTGCCAGCAAGTGGGGTCAGGGGATAACCGGGGAGCTGTTTTTT
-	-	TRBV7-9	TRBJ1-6	CASSLGAYNSPLHF	TGTGCCAGCAGCTTAGGGGCTTATAATTCACCCCTCCACTTT
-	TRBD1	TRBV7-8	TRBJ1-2	CASSGQAYYGYTF	TGTGCCAGCAGCGGACAGGCCTACTATGGCTACACCTTC
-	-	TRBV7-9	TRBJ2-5	CASSLLQETQYF	TGTGCCAGCAGCTTACTCCAGGAGACCCAGTACTTC
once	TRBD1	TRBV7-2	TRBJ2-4	CASSKGQGLAKNIQYF	TGTGCCAGCAGCAAGGGACAGGGGTTAGCCAAAAACATTCAGTACTTC
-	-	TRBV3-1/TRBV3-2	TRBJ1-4	CASSRVESEKLFF	TGTGCCAGCAGTCGGGTGGAGAGCGAAAAACTGTTTTTT